This TCR beta chain is from a study of T cells after yellow fever vaccination. This clonotype was counted between two and nine times. Via MiXCR, TCRdb re-called the 5' RACE reads, giving one row per CDR3 protein. This table holds fewer than 650,000 distinct CDR3 sequences, 21% found once. The CDR3 is 13 residues long. Germline assignment: CDR1 MNHEY and CDR2 SMNVEV (reference sequence). V lost 0 bases, J lost 10 bases, and 12 bases lay in between. Material: PBMCs, obtained less than 25 days after the first yellow fever vaccination. The chain has TRBV27 and TRBJ2-5; D tentatively fits TRBD1 or TRBD2 (5 bases each). This clonotype originated in a man between 18 and 29 years old who received the YFV17D yellow fever vaccine. The CDR3 nucleotides read TGTGCCAGCAGTTTATCCGGGGCCAGCGACCAGTACTTC. This codes for CASSLSGASDQYF.